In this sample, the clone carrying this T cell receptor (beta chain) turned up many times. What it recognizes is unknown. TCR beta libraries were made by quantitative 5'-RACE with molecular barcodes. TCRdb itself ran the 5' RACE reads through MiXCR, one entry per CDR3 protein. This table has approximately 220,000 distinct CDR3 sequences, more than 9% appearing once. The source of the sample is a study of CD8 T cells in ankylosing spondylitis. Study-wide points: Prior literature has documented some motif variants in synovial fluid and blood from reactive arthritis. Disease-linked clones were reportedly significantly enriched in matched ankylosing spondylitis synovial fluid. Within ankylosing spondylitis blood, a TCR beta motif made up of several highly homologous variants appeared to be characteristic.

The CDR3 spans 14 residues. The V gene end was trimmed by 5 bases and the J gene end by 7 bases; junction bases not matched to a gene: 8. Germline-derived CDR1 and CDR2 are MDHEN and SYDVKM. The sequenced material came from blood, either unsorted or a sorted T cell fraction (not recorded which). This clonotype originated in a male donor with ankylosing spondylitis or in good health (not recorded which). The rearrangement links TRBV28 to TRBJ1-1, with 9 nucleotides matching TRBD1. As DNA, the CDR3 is TGTGCCAGCAGTGTCCGGGACAGGGATATTGAAGCTTTCTTT. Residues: CASSVRDRDIEAFF.